What follows are 11 T cell receptor beta chains derived from one specimen sequenced in a study of cytomegalovirus exposure and HLA in healthy donors. Using immunoSEQ multiplex PCR, the repertoire was profiled, and TCRdb retains in-frame clones only, with some absent. The table includes around 150,000 clones, approximately 80% detected once. Input material: PBMCs. The receptors shown here come from a man aged 30 to 45 in good health and CMV-seropositive.

For the CDR3, the DNA is TGCGCCAGCAGTAGGGGTGGACAGGGGGCCTCCTACAATGAGCAGTTCTTC. Its protein is CASSRGGQGASYNEQFF. The rearrangement uses TRBV10-1 and TRBJ2-1; the match to TRBD1 covers 11 bases. The CDR3 consists of 17 residues. Germline values: CDR1 WNHNN, CDR2 SYGVQD (reference sequence). V lost 5 bases and J lost 0; bases outside the gene matches: 6.

CDR3 residues: CASSLEVALPYEQYF. The DNA for the CDR3 is TGTGCCAGCAGCTTAGAAGTAGCGCTCCCCTACGAGCAGTACTTC. The J gene is TRBJ2-7, the V gene TRBV7-2; tentative D call: TRBD2 (5 bases). V lost 1 base and J lost 2, with 12 bases in between. This CDR3 comprises 15 residues. Germline V gene lookup returns CDR1 SGHTA and CDR2 FQGNSA.

This chain uses TRBV2 with TRBJ2-1; unclear D gene. The ends were cut back, 9 bases at V and 6 bases at J, with 9 bases in the middle. The CDR3 extends over 11 amino acids. The germline V gene has CDR1 SNHLY and CDR2 FYNNEI. In nucleotides, the CDR3 is TGTGCCAGTGAGTACAGCAATGAGCAGTTCTTC. This gives the protein CASEYSNEQFF.

This chain joins TRBV7-9 and TRBJ2-7, with D perhaps TRBD1 (7 bases). This CDR3 contains 15 residues. V was shortened by 5 bases and J by 9 bases, with 23 bases between the two germline ends. Germline CDR1 reads SEHNR; CDR2 reads FQNEAQ (reference sequence). This CDR3 reads CASSPPGGGGTGQYF. CDR3 sequence (DNA): TGTGCCAGCAGCCCCCCCGGTGGAGGGGGCACAGGGCAGTACTTC.

The chain joins TRBV4-1 to TRBJ2-7; 8 nucleotides line up with TRBD1. V lost 3 bases and J lost 1; bases outside the gene matches: 8. In germline, CDR1 is MGHRA, CDR2 YSYEKL. CDR3 size: 16 residues. CDR3 DNA sequence: TGCGCCAGCAGCCAGCTAGCCGGGACAGGATCCTACGAGCAGTACTTC. Translated, it gives CASSQLAGTGSYEQYF.

The V and J genes are TRBV10-3 and TRBJ2-1, with D tentatively TRBD2 (5 bases). V gave up 6 bases and J gave up 6 bases, with 12 bases separating them. The length of the CDR3 is 13 residues. In germline, CDR1 is ENHRY, CDR2 SYGVKD. The chain's CDR3 is CAIRTPSSNEQFF. The CDR3 nucleotides read TGTGCCATCAGGACACCTAGCAGCAATGAGCAGTTCTTC.

The count of this clone is one. CDR3 in amino acids: CASSEMGASSNQPQHF. CDR3 DNA: TGTGCCAGCAGTGAAATGGGGGCGTCGAGCAATCAGCCCCAGCATTTT. The genes are TRBV25-1 and TRBJ1-5; D may be TRBD1 (6 bases). Germline CDR1 and CDR2: MGHDK and SYGVNS. The CDR3 is made up of 16 amino acids. V was trimmed by 2 bases and J by 1 base, leaving 12 bases between them.

The chain uses TRBV6-5 and TRBJ1-5, with TRBD1 matching 8 bases. V shed 6 bases and J 1 base; nucleotides not matched to a gene: 5. Per germline, CDR1 MNHEY and CDR2 SVGAGI. This CDR3 comprises 15 residues. The CDR3 DNA reads as TGTGCCAGCAGGCCCGGGACAGGAAGCAATCAGCCCCAGCATTTT. Protein: CASRPGTGSNQPQHF.

The chain combines TRBV18 with TRBJ1-4; D is uncertain. V was shortened by 6 bases and J by 0 bases, with 14 bases between the two germline ends. Germline values: CDR1 KGHSH, CDR2 LQKENI. The CDR3 runs to 16 residues. CDR3 sequence reads: CASSPRYSATNEKLFF. In nucleotides, the CDR3 is TGTGCCAGCTCGCCGAGATACAGTGCAACTAATGAAAAACTGTTTTTT.

This chain links TRBV5-4 with TRBJ1-4, with no clear D. The CDR3 contains 16 residues. The ends were cut back, 2 bases at V and 8 bases at J, with 19 bases in the middle. Germline-derived CDR1 and CDR2 are SGHNT and YYREEE (reference sequence). The CDR3 bases are TGTGCCAGCAGCTTAGTCCTTGGATCGGGTCAGGAAAAACTGTTTTTT. Translated: CASSLVLGSGQEKLFF.

In the case of this clone: The sample contains more than one DNA sequence encoding this CDR3. The chain is built from TRBV2 and TRBJ1-6; D is possibly TRBD1 (6 bases). CDR1 SNHLY and CDR2 FYNNEI come from the germline V gene. V was trimmed by 8 bases and J by 6 bases, leaving 17 bases between them. The CDR3 is 15 residues long. CDR3 bases: TGTGCCAGCTCCGGAACAGGGAATATTAATTCACCCCTCCACTTT. It translates to CASSGTGNINSPLHF.